This T cell receptor beta chain stems from a study of T cell responses to AZD1222 COVID-19 vaccine. General observations from the study: In a largely white British group with more females than males, clonal diversity was possibly underestimated.

Libraries were prepared by immunoSEQ multiplex PCR; TCRdb keeps only in-frame clonotypes and omits some of them. The profile covers roughly 93,000 clones, with 80% to 90% appearing a single time and just under 6.5% taken by the ten largest. With respect to this clone: The target antigen is unknown.

The V and J ends lost 3 bases and 3 bases respectively, with 15 bases between them. The CDR3 covers 15 residues. Germline lookup yields CDR1 GTSNPN and CDR2 SVGIG (reference sequence). The source of this sequence is an adult in good health. This rearrangement joins TRBV30 to TRBJ1-5, with D possibly TRBD1 on 6 matching bases. This specimen consisted of peripheral blood, obtained on day 0 of AZD1222 vaccination. The CDR3 loop is CAWSLTGAPNQPQHF. CDR3 DNA sequence: TGTGCCTGGAGCCTAACGGGGGCCCCCAATCAGCCCCAGCATTTT.